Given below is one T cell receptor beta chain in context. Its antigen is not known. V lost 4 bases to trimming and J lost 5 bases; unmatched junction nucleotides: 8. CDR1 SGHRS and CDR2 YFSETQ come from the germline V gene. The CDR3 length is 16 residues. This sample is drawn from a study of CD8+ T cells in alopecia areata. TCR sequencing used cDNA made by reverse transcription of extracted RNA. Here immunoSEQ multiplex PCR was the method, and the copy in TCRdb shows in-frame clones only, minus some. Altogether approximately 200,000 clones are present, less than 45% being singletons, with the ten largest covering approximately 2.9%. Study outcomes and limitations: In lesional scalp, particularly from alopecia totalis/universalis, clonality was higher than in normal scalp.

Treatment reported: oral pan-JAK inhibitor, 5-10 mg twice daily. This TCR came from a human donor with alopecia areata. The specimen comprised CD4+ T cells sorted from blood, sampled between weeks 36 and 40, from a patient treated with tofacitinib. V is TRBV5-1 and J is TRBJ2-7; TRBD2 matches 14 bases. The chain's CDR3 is CASSLPGLAGVDEQYF. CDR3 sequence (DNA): TGCGCCAGCAGCCTACCGGGACTAGCGGGAGTTGACGAGCAGTACTTC.